The 2 T cell receptor beta chains presented below share a single source sample, sequenced in a study of PD-L1 blockade in urothelial cancer. Time point noted: pretreatment peripheral blood. Libraries were prepared by immunoSEQ multiplex PCR; TCRdb keeps only in-frame clonotypes and omits some of them. Among tens of thousands of clones listed, 82% were seen once. The source material was PBMCs, sampled around atezolizumab (anti-PD-L1) treatment. Source of these receptors: a man aged 50 to 59 with urothelial cancer.

This clone is termed medium-sized. This chain connects TRBV5-6 to TRBJ1-3; 10 bases are a match to TRBD1. Looked up from germline, CDR1 is SGHDT and CDR2 is YYEEEE. The CDR3 spans 17 residues. V shed 2 bases, J shed 0 bases, and the junction held 5 bases outside the gene matches. The CDR3 DNA reads as TGTGCCAGCAGCTTCAGGACAGGGGGTTTCTCTGGAAACACCATATATTTT. The encoded protein is CASSFRTGGFSGNTIYF.

This clone was picked up a small number of times. This chain uses TRBV2 with TRBJ1-2, with D possibly TRBD1 on 5 matching bases. Germline V gene lookup returns CDR1 SNHLY and CDR2 FYNNEI. The CDR3 runs to 12 residues. V dropped 4 bases and J dropped 8 bases, with 11 bases sitting between them. The CDR3, as DNA: TGTGCCAGCAGTGTAGGGGTTGGAGGCTACACCTTC. It codes for CASSVGVGGYTF. Drawing the rest from reference TRBV2 and TRBJ1-2, the complete variable domain is EPEVTQTPSHQVTQMGQEVILRCVPISNHLYFYWYRQILGQKVEFLVSFYNNEISEKSEIFDDQFSVERPDGSNFTLKIRSTKLEDSAMYFCASSVGVGGYTFGSGTRLTVV.